These T cell receptor beta chains were read from a single sample in a study of control samples from healthy donors and cancer patients. Measured with immunoSEQ multiplex PCR; TCRdb has only the in-frame clones, and not every one. The table shows some 71,000 clones, with less than 95% occurring only once. Sequenced sample: PBMCs. The receptors come from a woman aged 45-65 years with colorectal cancer. Both conserved end residues are part of each CDR3.

CDR3	J	V
CASSLTGRRGTGELFF	TRBJ2-2	TRBV28
CASPRKGAAEETQYF	TRBJ2-5	TRBV23-1
CASRSDRVPGNTIYF	TRBJ1-3	TRBV28
CSASSRGHMNTEAFF	TRBJ1-1	TRBV20-1
CASSKRQGDSPLHF	TRBJ1-6	TRBV5-8
CASRSPRTSFEQFF	TRBJ2-1	TRBV7-3
CASSRDGQETQYF	TRBJ2-5	TRBV6-5
CASSEARGSNTGELFF	TRBJ2-2	TRBV2
CASSYSDREAEQFF	TRBJ2-1	TRBV6-6
CASSYMRTDTQYF	TRBJ2-3	TRBV6-5
CASSPGPSVPYEQYF	TRBJ2-7	TRBV11-1
CASGRQGGTEAFF	TRBJ1-1	TRBV6-5
CASSLRTSGKDTQYF	TRBJ2-3	TRBV5-1
CAISEENTGELFF	TRBJ2-2	TRBV10-3
CAWSAPRQGFRLEAFF	TRBJ1-1	TRBV30
CASSQGLGTEAFF	TRBJ1-1	TRBV16
CASRVSGPSYEQYF	TRBJ2-7	TRBV10-2
CASSPPAGFSGNTIYF	TRBJ1-3	TRBV7-9
CASSYGREWMNEQFF	TRBJ2-1	TRBV6-5
CSVEGGGSEQYF	TRBJ2-7	TRBV29-1
CASSVGLGTYEQYF	TRBJ2-7	TRBV9
CATSDPGTPATEAFF	TRBJ1-1	TRBV24-1
CASSYDRDNEQFF	TRBJ2-1	TRBV27
CSVRTGGNSNQPQHF	TRBJ1-5	TRBV29-1
CASSVDGNTEAFF	TRBJ1-1	TRBV9
CASSLPGANVLTF	TRBJ2-6	TRBV5-1
CASSPLAMNTEAFF	TRBJ1-1	TRBV18